This is a list of T cell receptor beta chains from one sample in a study of blood T cells in healthy people across ages. TCRdb called the 5' RACE reads again in MiXCR, with one record for every CDR3 protein. The sample holds hundreds of thousands of distinct CDR3 sequences; around 21% are singletons and the top ten take approximately 3.6%. Sequenced input: blood. The source is a man between 65 and 79 years old in good health. Both conserved end residues are part of each CDR3. A D gene is named only where the DNA matches it firmly. Size values are once, few and many counts, or a class for expanded clones, and some rows have none.

abundance,d_gene,v_gene,j_gene,CDR3aa,CDR3nt
few,-,TRBV5-1,TRBJ2-7,CASSLDMEQYF,TGCGCCAGCAGCTTGGATATGGAGCAGTACTTT
-,TRBD2,TRBV12-3/TRBV12-4,TRBJ2-1,CASSSGLGREQFF,TGTGCCAGCAGCTCCGGACTAGGAAGGGAGCAGTTCTTC
few,-,TRBV6-6,TRBJ2-7,CASKEGVIPSYEQYF,TGTGCCAGCAAGGAGGGAGTTATACCTTCCTACGAGCAGTACTTC
-,TRBD1,TRBV20-1,TRBJ2-7,CSASTGAPSYEQYF,TGCAGTGCAAGTACAGGGGCTCCCTCCTACGAGCAGTACTTC
few,-,TRBV21-1,TRBJ2-5,CASSKDSSQETQYF,TGTGCCAGCAGCAAGGACAGTTCGCAAGAGACCCAGTACTTC
few,TRBD1,TRBV10-2,TRBJ2-1,CATQGAQWRDEQFF,TGCGCCACCCAGGGGGCCCAATGGAGGGATGAGCAGTTCTTC
-,-,TRBV7-9,TRBJ2-5,CASSLPGKVETQYF,TGTGCCAGCAGCCTACCGGGAAAGGTGGAGACCCAGTACTTC
few,TRBD1,TRBV20-1,TRBJ2-3,CSARRGTGGTDTQYF,TGCAGTGCCCGGAGGGGGACAGGGGGCACAGATACGCAGTATTTT
-,TRBD2,TRBV2,TRBJ2-5,CASRGLAGEREFF,TGTGCCAGCAGGGGACTAGCGGGAGAAAGGGAGTTCTTC
-,-,TRBV2,TRBJ1-1,CASSVRENTEAFF,TGTGCCAGCAGTGTCCGGGAGAACACTGAAGCTTTCTTT
-,-,TRBV18,TRBJ2-7,CASSPQGRGSYEQYF,TGTGCCAGCTCACCGCAGGGGCGCGGCTCCTACGAGCAGTACTTC
-,-,TRBV12-3/TRBV12-4,TRBJ1-6,CASSLGGPSSYNSPLHF,TGTGCCAGCAGTTTAGGGGGGCCCAGCTCCTATAATTCACCCCTCCACTTT
few,-,TRBV5-1,TRBJ2-7,CASSLGTVGSYEQYF,TGCGCCAGCAGCCTCGGGACCGTGGGGTCGTACGAGCAGTACTTC
-,TRBD2,TRBV3-1,TRBJ2-7,CASSQELAGVNEQYF,TGTGCCAGCAGCCAAGAGCTAGCGGGAGTTAACGAGCAGTACTTC
-,TRBD2,TRBV20-1,TRBJ2-1,CSGQAGGYNEQFF,TGCAGTGGGCAAGCGGGAGGCTACAATGAGCAGTTCTTC
few,TRBD2,TRBV6-6,TRBJ2-1,CASIISGRASYNEQFF,TGTGCCAGCATCATCAGCGGGAGGGCATCCTACAATGAGCAGTTCTTC